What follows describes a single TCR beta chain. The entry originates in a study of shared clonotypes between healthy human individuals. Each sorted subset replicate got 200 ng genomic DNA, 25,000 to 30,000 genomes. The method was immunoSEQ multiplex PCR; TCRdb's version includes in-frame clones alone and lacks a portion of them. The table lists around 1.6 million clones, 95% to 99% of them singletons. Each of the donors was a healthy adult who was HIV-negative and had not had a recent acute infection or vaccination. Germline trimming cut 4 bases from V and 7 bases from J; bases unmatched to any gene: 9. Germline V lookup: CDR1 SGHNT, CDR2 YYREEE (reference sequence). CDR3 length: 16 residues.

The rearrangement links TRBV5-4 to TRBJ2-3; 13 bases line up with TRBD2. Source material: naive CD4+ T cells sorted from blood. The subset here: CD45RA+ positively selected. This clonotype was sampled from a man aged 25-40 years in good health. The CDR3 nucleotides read TGTGCCAGCAGCCCGCCGACTAGCGGGAGGCCGAATACGCAGTATTTT. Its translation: CASSPPTSGRPNTQYF.